Shown below are 5 T cell receptor beta chains from a single sample sequenced in a study of cytomegalovirus exposure and HLA in healthy donors. Clones were read by immunoSEQ multiplex PCR, and TCRdb kept only the in-frame ones, dropping some. The data show 200,000 to 300,000 clones, roughly 87% seen once. The sequencing sample was made of PBMCs. All receptors come from a man younger than 35 in good health and CMV-seropositive.

This clone came up once. The rearrangement links TRBV28 to TRBJ1-2, with a possible D match to TRBD1 (5 bases). The germline V gene encodes CDR1 MDHEN and CDR2 SYDVKM. V was pared by 5 bases and J by 1 base, with 14 bases between. The CDR3 runs 15 residues. In nucleotides, the CDR3 is TGTGCCAGCAGTACGCTTGGGGGACGTAACTATGGCTACACCTTC. This sequence encodes CASSTLGGRNYGYTF.

The chain couples TRBV27 to TRBJ2-1, with TRBD1 as a possible D gene (6 bases). Trimming cost V 1 base and J 1 base, with 11 bases left between them. The germline gives CDR1 MNHEY, CDR2 SMNVEV (reference sequence). The length of the CDR3 is 16 residues. The CDR3 coding sequence is TGTGCCAGCAGTTTATGGGCAGGGGATTCCTACAATGAGCAGTTCTTC. Translated, it gives CASSLWAGDSYNEQFF.

The chain has TRBV6-5 and TRBJ2-1; D assignment may be TRBD1 or TRBD2 (6 bases each). The CDR3 consists of 16 residues. Germline V gives CDR1 MNHEY, CDR2 SVGAGI. Trimming cost V 2 bases and J 7 bases, with 18 bases left between them. This chain's CDR3 is CASSYGLGGSANEQFF. CDR3 bases: TGTGCCAGCAGTTACGGTCTAGGGGGGAGTGCAAATGAGCAGTTCTTC.

The CDR3 is CASSHGDSNTEAFF. The DNA for the CDR3 is TGCGCCAGCAGCCATGGCGATTCGAACACTGAAGCTTTCTTT. The chain has TRBV4-1 and TRBJ1-1; D is ambiguous. This CDR3 has 14 amino acids. Germline V gene sequence: CDR1 MGHRA, CDR2 YSYEKL. V was pared by 3 bases and J by 1 base, with 9 bases between.

A remark on this clone: The sample has other DNA sequences that encode this CDR3 too. V gene TRBV30 combines with J gene TRBJ2-7; D is ambiguous. The V and J ends lost 2 bases and 4 bases respectively, with 9 bases between them. The CDR3 spans 12 residues. From germline, CDR1 is GTSNPN and CDR2 SVGIG (reference sequence). As DNA, the CDR3 is TGTGCCTGGAGTCCGACTGCATACGAGCAGTACTTC. Translated: CAWSPTAYEQYF.